The source of this T cell receptor (beta chain) is a study of blood T cell repertoires in COVID-19. Study information: Samples came from the United States, Italy and Spain, spanning acute and convalescent COVID-19. T cells, B-cell-depleted T cells, or PBMCs provided the cDNA or gDNA that served as material.

The CDR3 covers 17 residues. V lost 4 bases to trimming and J lost 7 bases, with 23 bases between them. Germline V gives CDR1 SGHVS, CDR2 FNYEAQ. As originally analysed: Estimation of nucleated cell counts was performed using reference gene primer amplification. Here immunoSEQ multiplex PCR was the method, and the copy in TCRdb shows in-frame clones only, minus some. The V and J calls and clone size were taken over from that table, and D and trimming were inferred from the DNA. The sample has 200,000 to 250,000 clones, roughly 80% seen once. The receptor was derived from a woman aged 18-29 years with acute or convalescent COVID-19. This chain links TRBV7-6 with TRBJ2-1; D is possibly TRBD2 (5 bases). What was sequenced was peripheral blood. The CDR3 DNA follows: TGTGCCAGCAGCTCCCGGGGTCGGGGTAGGGTAGGGAATGAGCAGTTCTTC. This gives the protein CASSSRGRGRVGNEQFF.